This T cell receptor beta chain appears in the sequencing data of a study of shared clonotypes between healthy human individuals. Some clones are missing from TCRdb's copy, which holds only in-frame ones; the method was immunoSEQ multiplex PCR. The sample lists about 2.1 million clones; more than 85% were seen once. Naive CD8 cells, CD45RO-negative and positively selected for CCR7, excluded terminally differentiated effector memory CD45RA+ cells. The CDR3 is 15 amino acids. The V segment lost 5 bases and the J segment 8 bases; nucleotides outside the gene matches: 13. Germline V gives CDR1 SGHAT, CDR2 FQNNGV.

Sequenced: naive CD8+ T cells from PBMCs. This chain connects TRBV11-2 to TRBJ1-2; 8 nucleotides align to TRBD1. The TCR originated in a man aged 18 to 30 in good health. Some clones in this sample may be carry-over from other donors' samples. CDR3 in amino acids: CASSPRGQGSWGYTF. DNA of the CDR3: TGTGCCAGCAGCCCGAGAGGACAGGGATCCTGGGGCTACACCTTC.